One sample yielded the 24 T cell receptor beta chains listed below, sequenced in a study of blood T cell repertoires in COVID-19. Profiled with immunoSEQ multiplex PCR; TCRdb holds only in-frame clones, not every one. This table has tens of thousands of clones, roughly nine tenths appearing once. Sequenced sample: peripheral blood. The receptors derive from a man between 60 and 75 years old with COVID-19, enrolled during active disease.

The chain is built from TRBV24-1 and TRBJ1-5, with 8 bases fitting TRBD1. The CDR3 has 17 residues. Per the germline V gene, CDR1 is KGHDR and CDR2 is SFDVKD. Losses at the gene ends were 11 bases for V and 0 bases for J; bases not matched to a gene: 14. The CDR3 nucleotides are TGTGCCATCCAGAACAGGGGGTTTATCGGTAGCAATCAGCCCCAGCATTTT. Translated, it gives CAIQNRGFIGSNQPQHF.

This chain uses TRBV9 with TRBJ2-3; D gene ambiguous. CDR1 and CDR2 (germline): SGDLS, YYNGEE. CDR3 length equals 12 residues. V was pared by 5 bases and J by 5 bases, with 9 bases between. CDR3 sequence reads: CASSSFGDTQYF. CDR3 DNA: TGTGCCAGCAGTTCTTTCGGAGATACGCAGTATTTT. The full variable domain, in which reference TRBV9 and TRBJ2-3 provide the parts outside the CDR3, is DSGVTQTPKHLITATGQRVTLRCSPRSGDLSVYWYQQSLDQGLQFLIQYYNGEERAKGNILERFSAQQFPDLHSELNLSSLELGDSALYFCASSSFGDTQYFGPGTRLTVL.

The chain couples TRBV7-8 to TRBJ2-1; D uncertain. V was trimmed by 5 bases and J by 15 bases, leaving 17 bases between them. Germline V CDR1 and CDR2: SGHVS, FQNEAQ. The CDR3 covers 12 residues. The CDR3 is CASSLRKVAMFF. The DNA of the CDR3 is TGTGCCAGCAGCCTAAGAAAGGTAGCAATGTTCTTC.

The J gene is TRBJ2-3, the V gene TRBV9; TRBD2 matches 7 bases. The CDR3 consists of 16 residues. J gave up 0 bases and V 0 bases, and 4 bases lay outside the gene matches. The germline gives CDR1 SGDLS, CDR2 YYNGEE. In DNA form, the CDR3 reads TGTGCCAGCAGCGTAGTTGCGGGAGTGAGCACAGATACGCAGTATTTT. Translating gives CASSVVAGVSTDTQYF.

The chain carries TRBV6-5 and TRBJ2-1, with D tentatively TRBD1 (5 bases). Trimming took 7 bases from V and 9 from J, leaving 19 bases between them. CDR3 length: 14 amino acids. Germline V gives CDR1 MNHEY, CDR2 SVGAGI. CDR3 region: CASTYHLGRSEQFF. Written as DNA, the CDR3 is TGTGCCAGCACTTATCACTTGGGGCGCAGTGAGCAGTTCTTC.

The chain links TRBV7-2 to TRBJ2-6, with D perhaps TRBD1 (6 bases). CDR3 length: 19 residues. Germline-derived CDR1 and CDR2 are SGHTA and FQGNSA. V was trimmed by 5 bases and J by 0 bases, leaving 20 bases between them. The DNA for the CDR3 is TGTGCCAGCAGCCCTAGAGGCTGGACAGCCGGCTCTGGGGCCAACGTCCTGACTTTC. The encoded protein is CASSPRGWTAGSGANVLTF.

The J gene is TRBJ1-2, the V gene TRBV27, with D hard to call. Per germline, CDR1 MNHEY and CDR2 SMNVEV (reference sequence). Trimming took off 3 bases at V and 5 bases at J, with 10 bases between the two ends. The CDR3 extends over 13 amino acids. CDR3 nucleotide sequence: TGTGCCAGCAGTTTCGCCAGAACATATGGCTACACCTTC. Translating it yields CASSFARTYGYTF.

The gene calls are TRBV6-2 or TRBV6-3 and TRBJ1-5; unclear D gene. Trimming left V 4 bases short and J 0 bases short, with 13 bases between. The V gene's germline CDR1 is MNHEY and CDR2 SVGEGT. CDR3 length: 16 residues. CDR3 bases: TGTGCCAGCAGTTCCCCCGGGGATGATAGCAATCAGCCCCAGCATTTT. It yields the protein CASSSPGDDSNQPQHF.

The J gene is TRBJ2-2, the V gene TRBV27, with 8 bases matching TRBD2. The germline V gene has CDR1 MNHEY and CDR2 SMNVEV (reference sequence). The junction had 9 bases not matched to a gene; V was cut back by 1 base and J by 5 bases. This CDR3 has 17 residues. The CDR3 protein is CASSLYPPGRVTGELFF. The CDR3 bases are TGTGCCAGCAGTTTATATCCCCCCGGGAGGGTTACCGGGGAGCTGTTTTTT.

This chain links TRBV30 with TRBJ1-5; D possibly corresponds to TRBD1 (6 bases). The germline V and J ends were trimmed by 3 bases and 6 bases, with 15 bases remaining between them. The germline gives CDR1 GTSNPN, CDR2 SVGIG (reference sequence). The CDR3 spans 14 residues. The CDR3 nucleotides read TGTGCCTGGAGCGCCGGACAGTATCTTCAGCCCCAGCATTTT. Translating gives CAWSAGQYLQPQHF. The full variable domain, rest sourced from reference TRBV30 and TRBJ1-5, is SQTIHQWPATLVQPVGSPLSLECTVEGTSNPNLYWYRQAAGRGLQLLFYSVGIGQISSEVPQNLSASRPQDRQFILSSKKLLLSDSGFYLCAWSAGQYLQPQHFGDGTRLSIL.

This clone was seen only once. The DNA for the CDR3 is TGTGCCAGCAGCAGGGCCTACGAGCAGTACTTC. This encodes CASSRAYEQYF. V usage is TRBV6-5 and J usage is TRBJ2-7; D is possibly TRBD1 (5 bases). The CDR3 runs 11 residues. Germline V gives CDR1 MNHEY, CDR2 SVGAGI. Trimming removed 6 bases from V and 2 bases from J, with 5 bases in between.

The CDR3 DNA reads TGCGCCAGCAAGTTTGGAACAGGGGAGGAGACCCAGTACTTC. Translation gives CASKFGTGEETQYF. J is TRBJ2-5 and V is TRBV5-1; 7 bases agree with TRBD1. Germline CDR1 SGHRS, CDR2 YFSETQ. The CDR3 totals 14 residues. V lost 6 bases to trimming and J lost 5 bases; unmatched junction nucleotides: 10.

This clone was counted between two and nine times. V usage is TRBV5-8 and J usage is TRBJ1-4, with 11 bases identical to TRBD1. Germline assignment: CDR1 SGHTS and CDR2 YDEGEE. The CDR3 contains 15 residues. With V trimmed by 0 bases and J by 8 bases, 3 bases remained unmatched. In DNA form, the CDR3 reads TGTGCCAGCAGCTTGGGGACAGGGGGCGAAGAAAAACTGTTTTTT. It encodes CASSLGTGGEEKLFF.

The chain has TRBV11-2 and TRBJ1-6; TRBD1 matches 7 bases. With V trimmed by 0 bases and J by 7 bases, 3 bases remained unmatched. Germline V gene sequence: CDR1 SGHAT, CDR2 FQNNGV. This CDR3 contains 15 residues. The CDR3 DNA reads as TGTGCCAGCAGCTTAGACGGGACAGACAATTCACCCCTCCACTTT. It translates to CASSLDGTDNSPLHF. Drawing the rest from reference TRBV11-2 and TRBJ1-6, the complete variable domain is EAGVAQSPRYKIIEKRQSVAFWCNPISGHATLYWYQQILGQGPKLLIQFQNNGVVDDSQLPKDRFSAERLKGVDSTLKIQPAKLEDSAVYLCASSLDGTDNSPLHFGNGTRLTVT.

The V gene is TRBV20-1, the J gene TRBJ1-1, with TRBD1 as a possible D gene (6 bases). Germline CDR1 is DFQATT and CDR2 is SNEGSKA (reference sequence). CDR3 length equals 15 residues. The V end lost 3 bases, the J end lost 2 bases, and 16 bases lay between the germline ends. DNA for the CDR3: TGCAGTGCTAGTCTCCCCTACAGGGTTAACACTGAAGCTTTCTTT. It codes for CSASLPYRVNTEAFF.

This chain joins TRBV9 and TRBJ2-1, with D maybe TRBD2 (6 bases). Germline V gene data show CDR1 as SGDLS and CDR2 as YYNGEE. V lost 3 bases and J 7 bases, leaving 11 bases between the germline ends. The CDR3 contains 13 residues. The CDR3 here is CASSATSRNEQFF. DNA of the CDR3: TGTGCCAGCAGCGCAACTAGCCGTAATGAGCAGTTCTTC.

The genes are TRBV3-1 (or the pseudogene TRBV3-2) and TRBJ1-5, with no clear D. The V end was cut by 1 base, the J end by 7 bases, with 5 bases between. The CDR3 sequence is 12 residues long. Germline CDR1 is LGHDT and CDR2 is YNNKEL (reference sequence). In nucleotides, the CDR3 is TGTGCCAGCAGCCAAGGCCGGCAGCCCCAGCATTTT. It yields the protein CASSQGRQPQHF.

The rearrangement uses TRBV29-1 and TRBJ2-7; no firm D call. With 4 bases removed from V and 3 bases from J, the gap between germline ends came to 10 bases. CDR3 length: 12 residues. The germline V gene encodes CDR1 SQVTM and CDR2 ANQGSEA. The CDR3 sequence: CSVVQANYEQYF. In DNA form, the CDR3 reads TGCAGCGTTGTCCAGGCTAACTACGAGCAGTACTTC.

V is TRBV30 and J is TRBJ1-2, with D tentatively TRBD1 (6 bases). This CDR3 is 16 amino acids long. The germline V gene encodes CDR1 GTSNPN and CDR2 SVGIG (reference sequence). The V end was cut by 0 bases, the J end by 6 bases, with 20 bases between. CDR3 in amino acids: CAWSVQGYISRNGYTF. DNA for the CDR3: TGTGCCTGGAGTGTACAGGGTTACATCTCAAGGAATGGCTACACCTTC.

This sequence joins TRBV23-1 and TRBJ2-7; D possibly corresponds to TRBD2 (5 bases). TRBV23-1 qualifies as an ORF whose function is uncertain. The V end was cut by 5 bases, the J end by 6 bases, with 20 bases between. There are 15 residues in the CDR3. CDR3 in DNA: TGCGCCAGCAGTTCATCTCAACGGGGATCGGGCGAGCAGTACTTC. As protein: CASSSSQRGSGEQYF.

This clone was seen more than once but under ten times. The gene calls are TRBV5-4 and TRBJ2-7; weak D call: TRBD2 (6 bases). The germline gives CDR1 SGHNT, CDR2 YYREEE (reference sequence). The V and J ends lost 0 bases and 7 bases respectively, with 14 bases between them. The CDR3 is 14 residues long. CDR3 bases: TGTGCCAGCAGCTTGGAGGGTGCGGGGCGTGAGCAGTACTTC. This gives the protein CASSLEGAGREQYF.

The V call is TRBV19, the J call TRBJ1-3; 9 bases agree with TRBD1. Looked up from germline, CDR1 is LNHDA and CDR2 is SQIVND (reference sequence). The CDR3 is made up of 15 amino acids. Trimming took 6 bases from V and 4 from J; bases not matched to a gene: 7. Here the CDR3 reads CASSLGQGQGNTIYF. CDR3 bases: TGTGCCAGTAGCCTGGGACAGGGACAAGGAAACACCATATATTTT.

This clone was counted a single time. This sequence joins TRBV6-1 and TRBJ2-2; TRBD1 matches 10 bases. Germline-derived CDR1 and CDR2 are MNHNS and SASEGT. J gave up 5 bases and V 2 bases, and 5 bases lay outside the gene matches. This CDR3 region has 16 residues. The CDR3 nucleotides read TGTGCCAGCAGTGAACCTCGGGGACAGGGGACCGGGGAGCTGTTTTTT. This codes for CASSEPRGQGTGELFF.

The genes are TRBV7-9 and TRBJ2-5; D may be TRBD1 (6 bases). CDR1 SEHNR and CDR2 FQNEAQ come from the germline V gene (reference sequence). Trimming shortened V by 3 bases and J by 3 bases, and 20 bases separated the two germline ends. The CDR3 has 17 residues. The CDR3 DNA reads TGTGCCAGCAGCTTTTGGCCCCTCCAGGGGAATAAAGAGACCCAGTACTTC. Its translation: CASSFWPLQGNKETQYF.